One TCR beta chain is described in this entry. No antigen is known for it. Base qualities are not provided; no much larger clone lies one nucleotide away. The data derive from a study of Graves' ophthalmopathy and Graves' hyperthyroidism listed by TCRdb under 2018. With regard to the full study: Hyperthyroidism was considered stable if no progression to ophthalmopathy occurred within 18 months of follow-up. A discovery set of 100 or so patients (43 ophthalmopathy, 57 stable hyperthyroidism) was enrolled to explore V-J signatures distinguishing ophthalmopathy from hyperthyroidism. T-cell repertoires of thyroid tissue and blood were compared in several hyperthyroidism patients. An independent validation cohort was composed of some 18 hyperthyroidism patients and around 16 patients who later progressed from hyperthyroidism to ophthalmopathy. After sampling, hyperthyroidism patients received methimazole starting at 30 mg daily, and ophthalmopathy patients received high-dose intravenous methylprednisolone. In total, 135 blood samples were TCR-sequenced: approximately 42 ophthalmopathy, 80 or so hyperthyroidism and roughly 17 hyperthyroidism-to-ophthalmopathy patients. The study used signatures of the TCR beta repertoire to tell Graves' ophthalmopathy apart from Graves' hyperthyroidism and to predict which patients would progress to ophthalmopathy. What the work shows at the level of the full study, not this receptor alone: Most of the expanded thyroid clonotypes with a frequency above 0.001 were also detected in blood, and it was suggested that the thyroid immune response may be reflected by blood repertoires. In validation, the model predicted ophthalmopathy progression with about 71% sensitivity and 72.22% specificity; fewer than 15 predicted patients were CT-confirmed with GO in a median of approximately 6.5 months. The 13-signature model separated ophthalmopathy from stable hyperthyroidism with approximately 88% sensitivity and about 81% specificity in cross-validation, and 80%/75% in the test set. Sample size was not predetermined statistically, and investigators were not blinded to group allocation.

The hyperthyroidism patients were 18 to 65 years old and newly diagnosed, with a disease duration of less than 2 months. Patients with other autoimmune diseases, uncontrolled infections, pregnancy or lactation were excluded. Diagnosis relied on clinical symptoms, serum thyroxine, TRAb, thyroid ultrasound and orbital computed tomography. Total RNA was extracted using Trizol reagent, and RNA quality was checked on an Agilent 2100 Bioanalyzer. The CDR3 has 15 amino acids, counting the end cysteine and phenylalanine. Only the CDR3 DNA stays, 45 bases, in frame from base 1. CDR1 and CDR2, looked up from the germline V gene (reference sequence), are SGHNT and YYREEE. At the junction V is shortened by 2 bases and J by 2 bases; bases outside the gene matches: 5. For repertoire sequencing, TCR beta CDR3 regions were amplified from RNA transcripts. The first round of RT-PCR was done with HTBI primers and the Qiagen OneStep RT-PCR kit, and was followed by a second round of multiplex PCR, then size selection and purification. Libraries were sequenced paired-end with 100 bp reads on an Illumina HiSeq2000. As for the original processing: SOAPnuke was used to process the reads, removing any read that contained adapters or uncalled bases, had a mean Phred below 15, or lacked an exact match to the constant primer or identifier. COPE v1.2.5 was used to merge the high-quality paired reads. Each unique nucleotide sequence was treated as a clonotype, and MiTCR v1.1 was used to align the clonotypes to the IMGT TRB V, D and J references. The analysis was limited to V-J combinations with a frequency above 0.0001, which together covered approximately 99% of repertoires. For each V-J combination, a TCR clonal expansion and chaos score was defined as the ratio of F50 clonal expansion to chaos observed in the TCRdist matrix. Welch's t-statistics and random forest were used to narrow the features down to approximately twelve V-J combinations, which were then fed into a naive Bayes classifier. Thyroid-blood repertoire similarity was quantified with the Morisita-Horn index. TCRdb trimmed public reads at Q25 via fastp, called clones via MiXCR and kept in-frame beta chains. A single entry per CDR3 protein holds the most common genes and DNA from its merged rows. The V and J calls come from TCRdb's annotation, not from the publication. A total of more than 1,000,000 distinct CDR3 sequences appear in this sample, less than 45% of them only once. The ten largest clones capture 11% of the sample.

The origin of this receptor is an adult man with Graves' hyperthyroidism. The chain employs TRBV5-4 and TRBJ2-3; TRBD2 fits 7 bases in the junction. Sequencing input: peripheral blood or thyroid tissue (not recorded which). The DNA is TGTGCCAGCAGCTTTCCGGGACTACCCACAGATACGCAGTATTTT. Translation gives CASSFPGLPTDTQYF.